Shown below are 7 T cell receptor beta chains from a single sample sequenced in a study of sequential checkpoint blockade in melanoma. Treatment noted: randomized to nivolumab then ipilimumab (arm A) or the reverse (arm B). Here immunoSEQ multiplex PCR was the method, and the copy in TCRdb shows in-frame clones only, minus some. The data hold 25,000 to 30,000 clones, with about 77% observed a single time. The specimen comprised CD8+ T cells sorted from blood (inferred from file names), sampled from a patient given nivolumab and ipilimumab in sequence. The receptor source for this set is a human donor with melanoma.

The V and J genes are TRBV7-8 and TRBJ2-7; TRBD1 agrees at 7 bases. Germline V gene data show CDR1 as SGHVS and CDR2 as FQNEAQ. The CDR3 runs 14 residues. Germline trimming cut 5 bases from V and 1 base from J; bases unmatched to any gene: 5. The CDR3 DNA reads TGTGCCAGCAGCCACTCGACAGGGTCCTACGAGCAGTACTTC. As protein: CASSHSTGSYEQYF.

The chain has TRBV5-6 and TRBJ2-3, with 11 bases that match TRBD2. The J segment lost 4 bases and the V segment lost 5 bases, leaving 6 bases of the junction unmatched. The CDR3 contains 15 residues. Germline CDR1 SGHDT, CDR2 YYEEEE. The CDR3 bases are TGTGCCAGCAGTTATAGCGGGGGGGGAGCAGATACGCAGTATTTT. Amino acid sequence: CASSYSGGGADTQYF.

In this sample, this clone turned up a few times. The chain links TRBV29-1 to TRBJ2-3, with D possibly being TRBD1 (6 bases). The V gene's germline CDR1 is SQVTM and CDR2 ANQGSEA. Trimming took off 1 base at V and 1 base at J, with 12 bases between the two ends. The CDR3 is 15 residues long. The CDR3 is CSVEGGEGGTDTQYF. DNA of the CDR3: TGCAGCGTTGAAGGGGGAGAGGGGGGCACAGATACGCAGTATTTT.

The chain couples TRBV4-2 to TRBJ2-7, with 7 bases that match TRBD2. Germline V gives CDR1 LGHNA, CDR2 YNFKEQ. V trimming: 0 bases; J trimming: 6 bases; junction bases outside the gene matches: 11. The CDR3 totals 16 residues. The CDR3 DNA follows: TGTGCCAGCAGCCAAGAGCGGGACTACTCGACTCTCGAGCAGTACTTC. Its translation: CASSQERDYSTLEQYF.

This sequence joins TRBV27 and TRBJ1-2; TRBD1 might be the D (5 bases). With 5 bases removed from V and 6 bases from J, the gap between germline ends came to 16 bases. From germline, CDR1 is MNHEY and CDR2 SMNVEV (reference sequence). The CDR3 loop spans 14 amino acids. Here the CDR3 DNA reads TGTGCCAGCAGTGGCGGGACCACCTGGGATGGCTACACCTTC. The encoded protein is CASSGGTTWDGYTF.

The table lists this clone with a few counts. This chain links TRBV5-6 with TRBJ2-3; 10 bases line up with TRBD2. The CDR3 is made up of 17 amino acids. V trimming: 4 bases; J trimming: 6 bases; junction bases outside the gene matches: 14. Germline V gives CDR1 SGHDT, CDR2 YYEEEE. The CDR3 loop is CASSPTGAGGVEDTQYF. The CDR3 DNA sequence: TGTGCCAGCAGCCCGACAGGAGCGGGAGGGGTTGAGGATACGCAGTATTTT.

The chain joins TRBV9 to TRBJ1-2; tentatively, D is TRBD1 (5 bases). The V gene lost 0 bases and the J gene lost 0 bases, with 15 bases spanning the gap. Germline-derived CDR1 and CDR2 are SGDLS and YYNGEE. This CDR3 comprises 17 residues. CDR3 in amino acids: CASSVAPRTGSNYGYTF. The CDR3 DNA sequence: TGTGCCAGCAGCGTAGCTCCCAGAACAGGTTCTAACTATGGCTACACCTTC.